This TCR beta chain was captured in a study of cytomegalovirus exposure and HLA in healthy donors. The germline CDR1 and CDR2 sequences are SGHNT and YENEEA. The CDR3 consists of 14 residues. V was clipped by 5 bases and J by 2 bases, with 13 bases between them. In the PCR, 60 Vbeta and 13 Jbeta primers were used. Measured with immunoSEQ multiplex PCR; TCRdb has only the in-frame clones, and not every one. The table lists approximately 110,000 clones, more than 65% of them singletons. The rearrangement joins TRBV11-3 to TRBJ2-7, with D tentatively TRBD2 (5 bases). This TCR was sampled from a man aged 35-49 years in good health and CMV-seropositive. The sequencing sample was made of PBMCs. This CDR3 is CASSPGFGAYEQYF. The CDR3 nucleotides read TGTGCCAGCAGCCCGGGGTTCGGGGCCTACGAGCAGTACTTC.